A single sample gave rise to the 14 T cell receptor beta chains below, sequenced in a study of cytomegalovirus exposure and HLA in healthy donors. PCR involved 60 Vbeta and 13 Jbeta primers. TCRdb's table, derived via immunoSEQ multiplex PCR, lists solely in-frame clones and lacks some. The table has around 90,000 clones, 64% seen once. The sequenced sample was PBMCs. The source of these receptors is a human donor in good health.

This chain joins TRBV18 and TRBJ2-1; 11 bases match TRBD2. The CDR3 consists of 13 residues. V was clipped by 3 bases and J by 10 bases; unmatched bases: 2. Germline CDR1 reads KGHSH; CDR2 reads LQKENI. The CDR3 reads CASSPLAGGEQFF. In DNA, the CDR3 is TGTGCCAGCTCACCTTTAGCGGGGGGGGAGCAGTTCTTC. Supplemented by reference TRBV18 and TRBJ2-1, the full variable domain reads NAGVMQNPRHLVRRRGQEARLRCSPMKGHSHVYWYRQLPEEGLKFMVYLQKENIIDESGMPKERFSAEFPKEGPSILRIQQVVRGDSAAYFCASSPLAGGEQFFGPGTRLTVL.

The rearrangement uses TRBV7-8 and TRBJ1-1; no clear D gene. This CDR3 region has 15 residues. V lost 4 bases to trimming and J lost 2 bases, with 14 bases between them. CDR1 is SGHVS, CDR2 FQNEAQ, per germline. The CDR3 loop is CASSWRRQANTEAFF. CDR3 sequence (DNA): TGTGCCAGCAGCTGGAGGAGGCAGGCCAACACTGAAGCTTTCTTT.

The rearrangement links TRBV10-2 to TRBJ2-7; tentatively, D is TRBD2 (5 bases). CDR3 size: 14 residues. Deletions cut 2 bases from V and 4 bases from J, with 12 bases between. The germline gives CDR1 WSHSY, CDR2 SAAADI. The CDR3 region is CASSEGLGGYEQYF. In nucleotides, the CDR3 is TGCGCCAGCAGTGAGGGTTTAGGCGGGTACGAGCAGTACTTC.

CDR3 loop: CASSQDTRYGNTIYF. CDR3 sequence (DNA): TGCGCCAGCAGCCAAGATACGCGGTATGGAAACACCATATATTTT. The V and J genes are TRBV4-1 and TRBJ1-3; no definite D call. Trimming stripped 0 bases from V and 3 bases from J, with 9 bases between. CDR3 length: 15 amino acids. The germline gives CDR1 MGHRA, CDR2 YSYEKL.

The V call is TRBV7-3, the J call TRBJ2-5; D perhaps matches TRBD1 (6 bases). Between the trimmed V and J ends, which lost 3 bases and 2 bases, there was a span of 13 bases. Germline V gene lookup returns CDR1 SGHTA and CDR2 FQGTGA. This CDR3 is built from 15 residues. The CDR3 coding sequence is TGTGCCAGCAGCTTTTATGGGGGCTTACAAGAGACCCAGTACTTC. Amino acids: CASSFYGGLQETQYF.

The chain has TRBV4-1 and TRBJ2-4, with a tentative D call TRBD2 (6 bases). V lost 0 bases and J 7 bases, leaving 16 bases between the germline ends. The CDR3 loop spans 16 amino acids. Germline V CDR1 and CDR2: MGHRA, YSYEKL. For the CDR3, the DNA is TGCGCCAGCAGCCAAGAAGGTCAAGCGGGTCTCAACATTCAGTACTTC. Translation: CASSQEGQAGLNIQYF.

The chain links TRBV10-3 to TRBJ1-2, with 12 bases lining up with TRBD1. Unmatched junction bases numbered 2, after V lost 6 bases and J lost 3 bases. This CDR3 has 14 residues. Per the germline V gene, CDR1 is ENHRY and CDR2 is SYGVKD. CDR3 sequence: CAIRGTGGDYGYTF. CDR3 DNA sequence: TGTGCCATCAGAGGGACAGGGGGCGACTATGGCTACACCTTC.

This clone occurred once. J is TRBJ2-1 and V is TRBV4-3; 7 bases match TRBD2. CDR1 is LGHNA and CDR2 is YSLEER in the germline V gene. J gave up 5 bases and V 0 bases, and 7 bases lay outside the gene matches. The CDR3 has 16 residues. This chain's CDR3 is CASSQDLGGFHNEQFF. In DNA form, the CDR3 reads TGCGCCAGCAGCCAAGATCTCGGGGGGTTCCACAATGAGCAGTTCTTC.

The V gene is TRBV5-6, the J gene TRBJ1-5; 8 nucleotides line up with TRBD1. Germline V gene lookup returns CDR1 SGHDT and CDR2 YYEEEE. With V trimmed by 3 bases and J by 5 bases, 10 bases remained unmatched. The CDR3 consists of 16 residues. The CDR3 sequence is CASSSLGGTGYQPQHF. The CDR3 DNA follows: TGTGCCAGCAGCTCCCTAGGGGGGACAGGATATCAGCCCCAGCATTTT.

The J gene is TRBJ2-5, the V gene TRBV7-3; 7 bases match TRBD1. Germline CDR1 SGHTA, CDR2 FQGTGA. This CDR3 region has 14 residues. V was clipped by 3 bases and J by 5 bases; unmatched bases: 6. The CDR3 sequence is CASSFLGGMETQYF. CDR3 DNA sequence: TGTGCCAGCAGCTTTTTAGGGGGCATGGAGACCCAGTACTTC.

This clone was found a few times. This rearrangement joins TRBV18 to TRBJ1-4; the match to TRBD1 covers 7 bases. The CDR3 runs to 16 residues. V was pared by 6 bases and J by 0 bases, with 7 bases of the junction left unmatched. Germline V gives CDR1 KGHSH, CDR2 LQKENI. The CDR3 region has the DNA TGTGCCAGCTCCAGGGGACAGAGTGCAACTAATGAAAAACTGTTTTTT. This gives the protein CASSRGQSATNEKLFF.

This chain joins TRBV5-1 and TRBJ1-2, with 9 bases lining up with TRBD1. The V segment lost 3 bases and the J segment 6 bases; nucleotides outside the gene matches: 18. Germline V gene sequence: CDR1 SGHRS, CDR2 YFSETQ. CDR3 size: 18 residues. As DNA, the CDR3 is TGCGCCAGCAGCTACGAAACAAACGTCGGGACAGGGTTTAATGGCTACACCTTC. Translation: CASSYETNVGTGFNGYTF.

V usage is TRBV4-3 and J usage is TRBJ2-3, with a tentative D call TRBD1 (6 bases). The germline V gene has CDR1 LGHNA and CDR2 YSLEER. The CDR3 contains 13 residues. V lost 4 bases to trimming and J lost 6 bases, with 11 bases between them. The CDR3 protein is CASSLFTGDTQYF. In DNA form, the CDR3 reads TGCGCCAGCAGCCTTTTTACAGGGGATACGCAGTATTTT.

The rearrangement links TRBV29-1 to TRBJ2-1, with D tentatively TRBD2 (5 bases). The V and J ends lost 8 bases and 8 bases respectively, with 16 bases between them. This CDR3 has 12 residues. Germline V gene sequence: CDR1 SQVTM, CDR2 ANQGSEA. CDR3: CSYPEARDEQFF. DNA for the CDR3: TGCAGCTACCCGGAAGCGCGGGATGAGCAGTTCTTC.